This section outlines one T cell receptor (beta chain) sequence together with its context. This clonotype was observed at least ten times. The specificity of this receptor is unknown. There are no base qualities to consult, and no much larger clone falls within one base. Relative to germline, V is 2 bases shorter and J is 0 bases shorter, with 9 bases between their ends. CDR3 length: 15 amino acids, cysteine to phenylalanine. Only CDR3 DNA remains: 45 bases, in frame from the first base. CDR1 is given as MNHEY and CDR2 as SVGAGI, both from the germline V gene. The data were obtained in a study of early T cells in non-severe SARS-CoV-2 infection (dated by TCRdb to about 2021). About the full investigation: TCR sequencing used bulk RNA from unsorted whole blood, so alpha and beta chains could not be paired.

Beyond this particular receptor, the publication reports: VDJdb matching was skewed toward anti-spike CD8 responses, so virus-specific expansions were likely underestimated and private and CD4 specificities were missed.

This was a case-control study nested in a cohort of healthcare workers in London, UK, who had nasopharyngeal swab PCR tests and blood samples taken every week. Healthcare workers were recruited between 23 and 31 March 2020, during the week of the UK lockdown, and were followed weekly for up to 16 weeks. The library came from 5' RACE. The instrument given in TCRdb is NextSeq 500. To correct for sequencing error and PCR bias, the TCR library protocol tagged individual cDNA molecules with unique molecular identifiers. Both TCR alpha and beta chains were sequenced, and tight co-correlation was observed between alpha and beta sequence abundances in each sample. Concerning the study's data processing: Decombinator V4 was used to annotate TCR sequences for V gene, J gene and CDR3. Expanded TCRs were defined as changing significantly between any two time points under a Poisson model with p below 0.0001. TCR abundances were normalised to the total number of TCRs sequenced per sample and expressed as counts per million. TRAV1-2 paired with TRAJ12, TRAJ20 or TRAJ33 defined MAIT TCRs, while TRAV10 paired with TRAJ18 defined iNKT TCRs. A search of VDJdb, accessed on 1 November 2021, was run for TCRs annotated to CMV, EBV and SARS-CoV-2, with TCRs annotated for multiple antigens excluded. Starting from the raw public reads, TCRdb applied fastp trimming at Q25, assembled clones with MiXCR and retained in-frame beta chains. Each record represents a unique CDR3 protein, reported with the most common genes and DNA among its rows. It is TCRdb's table, rather than the study itself, that gives the V and J calls and clone size. The sample has about 64,000 distinct CDR3 sequences on record, roughly 9% of them singletons. The ten biggest clones cover around an eighth of the sample.

Recombination joined TRBV6-5 with TRBJ2-3, with TRBD2 tentatively as D gene (6 bases match). The TCR originated in an adult who was a healthcare worker with PCR-confirmed SARS-CoV-2 infection or an uninfected control (not recorded which). This specimen consisted of whole blood, obtained at baseline. The DNA is TGTGCCAGCAGTTACGGGCTAGCGAGCACAGATACGCAGTATTTT. This codes for CASSYGLASTDTQYF.